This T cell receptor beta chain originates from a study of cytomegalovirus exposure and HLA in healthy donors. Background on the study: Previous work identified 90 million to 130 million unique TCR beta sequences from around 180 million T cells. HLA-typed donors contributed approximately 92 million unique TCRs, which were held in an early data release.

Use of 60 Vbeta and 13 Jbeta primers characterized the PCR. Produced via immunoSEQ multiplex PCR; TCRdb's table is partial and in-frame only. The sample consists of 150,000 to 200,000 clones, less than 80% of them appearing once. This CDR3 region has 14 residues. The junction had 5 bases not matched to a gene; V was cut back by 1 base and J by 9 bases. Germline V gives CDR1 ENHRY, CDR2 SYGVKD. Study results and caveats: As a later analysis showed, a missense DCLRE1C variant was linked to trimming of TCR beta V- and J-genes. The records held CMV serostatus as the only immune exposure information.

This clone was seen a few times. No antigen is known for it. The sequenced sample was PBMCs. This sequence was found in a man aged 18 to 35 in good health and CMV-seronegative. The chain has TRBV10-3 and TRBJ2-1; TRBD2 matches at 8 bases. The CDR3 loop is CAISEYAGGGEQFF. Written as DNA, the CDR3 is TGTGCCATCAGTGAGTATGCGGGGGGCGGTGAGCAGTTCTTC.